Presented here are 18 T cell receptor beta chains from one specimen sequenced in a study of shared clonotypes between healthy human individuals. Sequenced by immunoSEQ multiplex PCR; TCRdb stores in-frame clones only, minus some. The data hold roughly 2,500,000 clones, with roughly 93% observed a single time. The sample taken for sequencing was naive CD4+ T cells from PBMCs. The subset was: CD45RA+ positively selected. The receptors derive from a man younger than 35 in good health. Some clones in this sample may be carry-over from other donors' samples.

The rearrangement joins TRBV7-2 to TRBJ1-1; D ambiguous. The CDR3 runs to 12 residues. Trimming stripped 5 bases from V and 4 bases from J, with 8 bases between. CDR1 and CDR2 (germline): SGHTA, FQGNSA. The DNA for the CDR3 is TGTGCCAGCAGCCAATTACCCACTGAAGCTTTCTTT. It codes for CASSQLPTEAFF.

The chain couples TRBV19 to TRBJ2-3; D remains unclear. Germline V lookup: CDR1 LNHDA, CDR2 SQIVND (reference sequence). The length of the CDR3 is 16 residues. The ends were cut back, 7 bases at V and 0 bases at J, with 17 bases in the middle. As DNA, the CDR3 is TGTGCCAGTACCGAAAGCCCCAGAGCGAGCACAGATACGCAGTATTTT. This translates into CASTESPRASTDTQYF.

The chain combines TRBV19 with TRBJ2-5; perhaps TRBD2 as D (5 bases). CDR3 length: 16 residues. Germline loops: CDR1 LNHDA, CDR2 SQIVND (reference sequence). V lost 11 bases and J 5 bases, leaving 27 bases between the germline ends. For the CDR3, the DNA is TGTGCCCCCAAGGGCGGTACCCGACTCCGAGGGGAGACCCAGTACTTC. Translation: CAPKGGTRLRGETQYF.

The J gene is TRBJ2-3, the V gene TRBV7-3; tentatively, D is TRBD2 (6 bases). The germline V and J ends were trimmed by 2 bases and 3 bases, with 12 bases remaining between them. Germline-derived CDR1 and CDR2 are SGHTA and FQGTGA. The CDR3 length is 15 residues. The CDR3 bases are TGTGCCAGCAGCTTATTCGGCGGGGCAACAGATACGCAGTATTTT. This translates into CASSLFGGATDTQYF.

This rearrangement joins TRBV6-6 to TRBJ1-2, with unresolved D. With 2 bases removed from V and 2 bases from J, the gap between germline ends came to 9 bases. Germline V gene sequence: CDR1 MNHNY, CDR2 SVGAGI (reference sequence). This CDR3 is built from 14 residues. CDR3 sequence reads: CASSYRAENYGYTF. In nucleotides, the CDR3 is TGTGCCAGCAGTTACCGGGCGGAGAACTATGGCTACACCTTC.

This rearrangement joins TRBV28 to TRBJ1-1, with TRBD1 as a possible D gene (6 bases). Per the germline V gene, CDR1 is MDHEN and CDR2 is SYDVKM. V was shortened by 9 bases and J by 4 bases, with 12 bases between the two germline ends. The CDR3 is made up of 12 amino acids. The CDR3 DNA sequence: TGTGCCAGTATACAGGGCCTCACTGAAGCTTTCTTT. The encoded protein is CASIQGLTEAFF.

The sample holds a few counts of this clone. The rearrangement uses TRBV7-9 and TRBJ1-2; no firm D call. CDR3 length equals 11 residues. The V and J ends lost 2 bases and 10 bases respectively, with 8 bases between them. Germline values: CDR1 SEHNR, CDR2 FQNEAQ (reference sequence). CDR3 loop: CASSLIETYTF. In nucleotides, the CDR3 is TGTGCCAGCAGCTTAATCGAAACCTACACCTTC.

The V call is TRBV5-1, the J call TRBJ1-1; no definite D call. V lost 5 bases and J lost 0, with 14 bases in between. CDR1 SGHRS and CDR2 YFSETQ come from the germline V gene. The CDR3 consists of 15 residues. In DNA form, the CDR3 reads TGCGCCAGCAGGAAGATGGTGACACTGAACACTGAAGCTTTCTTT. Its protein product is CASRKMVTLNTEAFF.

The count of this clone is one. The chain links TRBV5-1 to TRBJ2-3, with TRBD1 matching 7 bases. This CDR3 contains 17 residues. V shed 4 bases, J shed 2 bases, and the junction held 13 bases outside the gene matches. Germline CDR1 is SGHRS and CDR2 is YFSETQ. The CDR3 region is CASSPGRTGAFTDTQYF. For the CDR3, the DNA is TGCGCCAGCAGCCCAGGAAGGACAGGCGCTTTCACAGATACGCAGTATTTT.

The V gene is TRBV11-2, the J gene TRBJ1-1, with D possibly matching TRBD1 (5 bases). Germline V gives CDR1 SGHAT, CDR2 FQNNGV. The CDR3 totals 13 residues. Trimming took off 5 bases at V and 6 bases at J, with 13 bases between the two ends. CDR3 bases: TGTGCCAGCAGCAAAACGTCAGGGTCTGAAGCTTTCTTT. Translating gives CASSKTSGSEAFF. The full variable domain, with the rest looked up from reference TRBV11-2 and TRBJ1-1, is EAGVAQSPRYKIIEKRQSVAFWCNPISGHATLYWYQQILGQGPKLLIQFQNNGVVDDSQLPKDRFSAERLKGVDSTLKIQPAKLEDSAVYLCASSKTSGSEAFFGQGTRLTVV.

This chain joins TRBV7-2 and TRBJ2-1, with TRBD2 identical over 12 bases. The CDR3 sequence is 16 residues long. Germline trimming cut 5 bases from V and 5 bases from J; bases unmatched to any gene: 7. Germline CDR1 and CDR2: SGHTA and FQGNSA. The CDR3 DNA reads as TGTGCCAGCAGCCGGACTAGCGGGACATCGAACAATGAGCAGTTCTTC. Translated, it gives CASSRTSGTSNNEQFF.

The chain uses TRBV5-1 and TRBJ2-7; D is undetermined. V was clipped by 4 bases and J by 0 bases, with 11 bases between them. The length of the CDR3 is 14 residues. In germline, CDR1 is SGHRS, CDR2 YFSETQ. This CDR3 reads CASSQTPTSYEQYF. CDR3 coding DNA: TGCGCCAGCAGCCAAACGCCCACCTCCTACGAGCAGTACTTC.

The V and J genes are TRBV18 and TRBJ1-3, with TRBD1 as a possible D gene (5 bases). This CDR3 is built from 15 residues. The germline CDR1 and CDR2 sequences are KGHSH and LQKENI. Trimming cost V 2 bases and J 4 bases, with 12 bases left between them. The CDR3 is CASSPFRDGGNTIYF. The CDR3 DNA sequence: TGTGCCAGCTCACCATTCCGGGACGGAGGAAACACCATATATTTT.

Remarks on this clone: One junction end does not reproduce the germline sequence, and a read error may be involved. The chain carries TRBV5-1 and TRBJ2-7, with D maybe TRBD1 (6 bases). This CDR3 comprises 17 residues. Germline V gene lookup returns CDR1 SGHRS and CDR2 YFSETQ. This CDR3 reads CASSPLGAEPLSYGQYF. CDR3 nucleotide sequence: TGCGCCAGCAGCCCTCTGGGGGCGGAGCCACTCTCCTACGGGCAGTACTTC. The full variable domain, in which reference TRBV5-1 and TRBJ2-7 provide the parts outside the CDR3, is KAGVTQTPRYLIKTRGQQVTLSCSPISGHRSVSWYQQTPGQGLQFLFEYFSETQRNKGNFPGRFSGRQFSNSRSEMNVSTLELGDSALYLCASSPLGAEPLSYGQYFGPGTRLTVT.

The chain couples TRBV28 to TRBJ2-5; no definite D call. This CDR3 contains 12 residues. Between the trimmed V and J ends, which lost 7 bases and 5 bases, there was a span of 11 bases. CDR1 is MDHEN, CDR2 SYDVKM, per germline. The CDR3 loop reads CASTTPSETQYF. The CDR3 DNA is TGTGCCAGCACCACTCCGTCGGAGACCCAGTACTTC.

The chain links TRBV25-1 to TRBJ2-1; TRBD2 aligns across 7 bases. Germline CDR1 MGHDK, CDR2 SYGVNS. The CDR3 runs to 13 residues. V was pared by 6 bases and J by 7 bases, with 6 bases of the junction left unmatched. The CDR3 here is CASRAGSINEQFF. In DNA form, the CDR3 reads TGTGCCAGCAGAGCGGGAAGTATTAATGAGCAGTTCTTC.

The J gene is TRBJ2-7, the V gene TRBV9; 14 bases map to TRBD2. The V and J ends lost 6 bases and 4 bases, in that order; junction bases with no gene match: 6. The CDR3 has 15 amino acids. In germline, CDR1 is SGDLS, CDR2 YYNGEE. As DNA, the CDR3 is TGTGCCAGCAACCGTGGGACTAGCGGGAGTTACGAGCAGTACTTC. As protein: CASNRGTSGSYEQYF.

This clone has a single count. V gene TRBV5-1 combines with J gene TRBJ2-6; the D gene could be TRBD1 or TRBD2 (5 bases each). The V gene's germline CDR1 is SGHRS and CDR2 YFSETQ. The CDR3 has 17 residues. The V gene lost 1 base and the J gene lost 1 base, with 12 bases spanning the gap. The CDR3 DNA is TGCGCCAGCAGCTTGCGGGACGGCGTGTCTGGGGCCAACGTCCTGACTTTC. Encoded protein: CASSLRDGVSGANVLTF. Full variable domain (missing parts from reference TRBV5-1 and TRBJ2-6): KAGVTQTPRYLIKTRGQQVTLSCSPISGHRSVSWYQQTPGQGLQFLFEYFSETQRNKGNFPGRFSGRQFSNSRSEMNVSTLELGDSALYLCASSLRDGVSGANVLTFGAGSRLTVL.